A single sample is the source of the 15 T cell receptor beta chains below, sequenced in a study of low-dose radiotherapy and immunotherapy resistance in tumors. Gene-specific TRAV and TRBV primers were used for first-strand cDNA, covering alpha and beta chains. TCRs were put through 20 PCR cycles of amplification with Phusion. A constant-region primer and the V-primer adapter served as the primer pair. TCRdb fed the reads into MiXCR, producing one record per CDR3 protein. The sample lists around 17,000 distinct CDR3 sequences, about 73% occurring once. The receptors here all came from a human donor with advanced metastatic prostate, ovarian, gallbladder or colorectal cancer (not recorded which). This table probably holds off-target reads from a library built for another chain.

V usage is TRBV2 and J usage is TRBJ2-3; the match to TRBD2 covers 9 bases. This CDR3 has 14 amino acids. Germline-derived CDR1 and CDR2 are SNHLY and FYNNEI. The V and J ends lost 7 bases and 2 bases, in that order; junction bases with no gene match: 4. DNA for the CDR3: TGTGCCAGCATGGGACTAGCACCCACAGATACGCAGTATTTT. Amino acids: CASMGLAPTDTQYF.

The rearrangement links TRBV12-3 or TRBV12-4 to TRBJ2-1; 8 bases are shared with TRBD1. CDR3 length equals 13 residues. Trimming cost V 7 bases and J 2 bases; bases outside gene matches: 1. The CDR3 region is CASKQGAYNEQFF. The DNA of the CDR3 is TGTGCCAGCAAACAGGGGGCCTACAATGAGCAGTTCTTC.

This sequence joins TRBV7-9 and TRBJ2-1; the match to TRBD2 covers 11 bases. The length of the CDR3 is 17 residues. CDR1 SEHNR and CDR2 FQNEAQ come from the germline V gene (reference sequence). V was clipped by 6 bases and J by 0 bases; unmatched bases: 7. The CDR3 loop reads CASRGLAGGISYNEQFF. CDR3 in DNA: TGTGCCAGCAGAGGTCTAGCGGGGGGAATCTCCTACAATGAGCAGTTCTTC.

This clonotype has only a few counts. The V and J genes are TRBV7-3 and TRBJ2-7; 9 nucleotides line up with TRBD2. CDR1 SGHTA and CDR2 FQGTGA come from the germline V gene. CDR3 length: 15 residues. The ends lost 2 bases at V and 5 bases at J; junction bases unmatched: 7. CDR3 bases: TGTGCCAGCAGCTTAGTACTAGCGGGTTACAACGAGCAGTACTTC. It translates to CASSLVLAGYNEQYF.

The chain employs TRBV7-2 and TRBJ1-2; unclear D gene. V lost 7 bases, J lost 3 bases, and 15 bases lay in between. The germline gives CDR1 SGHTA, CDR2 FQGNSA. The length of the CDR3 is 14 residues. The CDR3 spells CASTAQRSYYGYTF. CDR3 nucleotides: TGTGCCAGCACTGCCCAGAGGAGCTACTATGGCTACACCTTC.

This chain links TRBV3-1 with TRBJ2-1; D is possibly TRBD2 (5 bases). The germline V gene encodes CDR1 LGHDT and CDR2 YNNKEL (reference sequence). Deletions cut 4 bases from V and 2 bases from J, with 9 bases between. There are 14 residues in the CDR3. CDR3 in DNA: TGTGCCAGCAGCCCCCGGGGTACCTACAATGAGCAGTTCTTC. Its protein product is CASSPRGTYNEQFF.

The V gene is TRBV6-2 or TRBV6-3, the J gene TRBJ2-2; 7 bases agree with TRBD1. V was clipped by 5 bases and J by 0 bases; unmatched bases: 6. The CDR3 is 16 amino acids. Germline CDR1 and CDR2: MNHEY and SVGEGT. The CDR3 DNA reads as TGTGCCAGCAGTCGGGACAGTCCAGCGAACACCGGGGAGCTGTTTTTT. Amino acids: CASSRDSPANTGELFF.

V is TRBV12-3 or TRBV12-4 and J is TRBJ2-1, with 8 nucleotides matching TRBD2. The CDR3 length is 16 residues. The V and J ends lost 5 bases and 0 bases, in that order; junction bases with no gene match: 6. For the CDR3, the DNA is TGTGCCAGCAGTCATATAGCGGGGAGCTCCTACAATGAGCAGTTCTTC. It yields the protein CASSHIAGSSYNEQFF.

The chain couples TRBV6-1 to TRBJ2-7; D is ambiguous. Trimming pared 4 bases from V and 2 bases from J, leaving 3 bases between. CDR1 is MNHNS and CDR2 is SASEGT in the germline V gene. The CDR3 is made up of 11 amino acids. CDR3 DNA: TGTGCCAGCAGTGCAACCTACGAGCAGTACTTC. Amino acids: CASSATYEQYF.

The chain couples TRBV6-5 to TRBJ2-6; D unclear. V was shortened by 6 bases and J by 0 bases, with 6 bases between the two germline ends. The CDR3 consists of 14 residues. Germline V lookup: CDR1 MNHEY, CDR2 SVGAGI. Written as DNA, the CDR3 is TGTGCCAGCAGAATCGGCTCTGGGGCCAACGTCCTGACTTTC. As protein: CASRIGSGANVLTF.

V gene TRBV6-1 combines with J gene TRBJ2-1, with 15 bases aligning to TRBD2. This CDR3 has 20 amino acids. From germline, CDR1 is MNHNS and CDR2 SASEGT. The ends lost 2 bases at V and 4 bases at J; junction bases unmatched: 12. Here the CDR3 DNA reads TGTGCCAGCAGTGAACCCCCGGGACTAGCGGGAGGTTTCTATTACAATGAGCAGTTCTTC. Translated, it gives CASSEPPGLAGGFYYNEQFF.

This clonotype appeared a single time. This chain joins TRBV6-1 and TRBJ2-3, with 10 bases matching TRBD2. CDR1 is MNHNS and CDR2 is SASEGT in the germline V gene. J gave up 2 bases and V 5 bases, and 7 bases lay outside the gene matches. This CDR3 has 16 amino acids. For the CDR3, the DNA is TGTGCCAGCAGTTCCCGTACTAGCGGGATCACAGATACGCAGTATTTT. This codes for CASSSRTSGITDTQYF.

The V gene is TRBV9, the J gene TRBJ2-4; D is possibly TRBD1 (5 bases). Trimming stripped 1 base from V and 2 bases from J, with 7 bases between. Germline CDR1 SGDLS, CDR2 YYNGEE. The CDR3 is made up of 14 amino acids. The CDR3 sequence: CASSVPGSKNIQYF. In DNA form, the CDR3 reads TGTGCCAGCAGCGTACCAGGGTCCAAAAACATTCAGTACTTC.

The CDR3 sequence is CASSRLLGPDTQYF. CDR3 in DNA: TGTGCCAGCAGCCGTCTACTAGGCCCAGATACGCAGTATTTT. The rearrangement links TRBV12-3 or TRBV12-4 to TRBJ2-3; D may be TRBD2 (5 bases). With 6 bases removed from V and 4 bases from J, the gap between germline ends came to 14 bases. This CDR3 contains 14 residues.

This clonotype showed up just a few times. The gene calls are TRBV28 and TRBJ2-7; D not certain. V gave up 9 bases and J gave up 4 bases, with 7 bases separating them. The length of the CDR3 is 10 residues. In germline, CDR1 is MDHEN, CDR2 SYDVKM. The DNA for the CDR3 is TGTGCCAGAAACCCTTACGAGCAGTACTTC. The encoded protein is CARNPYEQYF.